The rows below give T cell receptor beta chains drawn from one sample of a study of metastatic and nonmetastatic thyroid tumors. TCRdb re-clonotyped the PCR reads through MiXCR. The sample holds 100,000 or so clones; more than 13% are singletons and the top ten take roughly 4%. Sequenced material: blood. Receptor source: a female donor with papillary thyroid cancer or a benign thyroid nodule (not recorded which). Some clones in this sample may be carry-over from other donors' samples. Both conserved end residues are part of each CDR3. The D gene is left open where the match is weak. The size entry is marked missing in some rows and otherwise reads once, few, many or a size class.

d_call j_call v_call clone_size cdr3_nt cdr3_aa
- TRBJ2-7 TRBV28 many TGTGCCAGCATAGCCTTGACCGAGCAGTACTTC CASIALTEQYF
TRBD1 TRBJ1-3 TRBV9 - TGTGCCAGCAGCGGGGGACAGGGGTCAGTCTCTGGAAACACCATATATTTT CASSGGQGSVSGNTIYF
- TRBJ1-2 TRBV19 many TGTGCCAGTAGTTCCCCTGGGGGCTACACCTTC CASSSPGGYTF
- TRBJ1-1 TRBV5-4 many TGTGCCAGCAGCTTGGTAATCGGGCAGGGGAAGAACACTGAAGCTTTCTTT CASSLVIGQGKNTEAFF
TRBD1 TRBJ2-7 TRBV12-3/TRBV12-4 many TGTGCCAGTACTACCGGGACAGGGCGCTACGAGCAGTACTTC CASTTGTGRYEQYF
TRBD2 TRBJ2-5 TRBV6-1 many TGTGCCAGCCGACAGGGACTAGCGGGGGGGGCCCAGTACTTC CASRQGLAGGAQYF
- TRBJ2-7 TRBV2 many TGTGCCAGCAGTGTCCGGACGGTACTTTACGAGCAGTACTTC CASSVRTVLYEQYF
- TRBJ2-1 TRBV28 many TGTGCCAGCAGTCTCGCCGGGAATGAGCAGTTCTTC CASSLAGNEQFF
- TRBJ1-1 TRBV28 many TGTGCCAGCAGTTTAGGGGGGCTGAGGAACACTGAAGCTTTCTTT CASSLGGLRNTEAFF
- TRBJ2-7 TRBV6-2/TRBV6-3 few TGTGCCAGCAGTTGGAGGGGACGGCTGTCCCACGAGCAGTACTTC CASSWRGRLSHEQYF
- TRBJ1-2 TRBV11-2 - TGTGCCAGCAGCCTACTACAGGCGAACTATGGCTACACCTTC CASSLLQANYGYTF
- TRBJ1-6 TRBV5-6 - TGTGCCAGCAGCCCGATGCATAATTCACCCCTCCACTTT CASSPMHNSPLHF
- TRBJ1-2 TRBV28 - TGTGCCACCGGTGCTGTAGGCAGGGGTGTTGCTTCGGTGGGCTACACCTTC CATGAVGRGVASVGYTF
- TRBJ1-4 TRBV6-5 many TGTGCCAGCAGTTACCTGGGGCCTAATAATGAAAAACTGTTTTTT CASSYLGPNNEKLFF
TRBD1 TRBJ1-6 TRBV3-1 many TGTGCCAGCAGGCAAACGACAGGGGGGAAATCACCCCTCCACTTT CASRQTTGGKSPLHF
TRBD2 TRBJ2-2 TRBV11-2 - TGTGCCAGCAGCTTTTACGCGGGAGGGTGGGACACCGGGGAGCTGTTTTTT CASSFYAGGWDTGELFF
TRBD1 TRBJ1-1 TRBV20-1 many TGCAGTGCTAGACGGACAGGGGGCGGTCGGAACACTGAAGCTTTCTTT CSARRTGGGRNTEAFF
TRBD1 TRBJ1-6 TRBV28 many TGTGCCAGCAGTTATCTACAGGGGGCAACGATGAATTCACCCCTCCACTTT CASSYLQGATMNSPLHF
- TRBJ2-3 TRBV2 many TGTGCCAGCATGGGCAGCACAGATACGCAGTATTTT CASMGSTDTQYF
- TRBJ1-4 TRBV4-1 - TGCGCCAGCAGCCAAGATTCATACAGATCTAATGAAAAACTGTTTTTT CASSQDSYRSNEKLFF
- TRBJ1-2 TRBV5-1 many TGCGCCAGCAGCTTGGCCCTAGGCACAGATGAAAACTATGGCTACACCTTC CASSLALGTDENYGYTF
TRBD1 TRBJ2-2 TRBV27 few TGTGCCAGCAACCGGGGACAGGGGTTTAACACCGGGGAGCCTTTTTTT CASNRGQGFNTGEPFF
TRBD2 TRBJ2-1 TRBV28 - TGTGCCAGCATCGGGAGCGGGGTGGCCATGAATGAGCAGTTCTTC CASIGSGVAMNEQFF
TRBD1 TRBJ2-6 TRBV5-4 few TGTGCCAGCAGCGTGGACGGACAGGGGGCGTGTGGGGCCAACGTCCTGACTTTC CASSVDGQGACGANVLTF
- TRBJ2-3 TRBV6-5 many TGTGCCAGCAGTTACCCTACCTTGAGCACAGATACGCAGTATTTT CASSYPTLSTDTQYF
- TRBJ1-1 TRBV2 many TGTGCCAGCAGTGTTCGGACTGAAGCTTTCTTT CASSVRTEAFF
TRBD1 TRBJ2-3 TRBV5-1 many TGCGCCAGCAGCACCAGGGGGCAAGTTGCAGATACGCAGTATTTT CASSTRGQVADTQYF
TRBD2 TRBJ2-7 TRBV28 few TGTGCCAGCCAGGGACTAGCGGGAGTCTACGAGCAGTACTTC CASQGLAGVYEQYF
- TRBJ1-2 TRBV6-1 many TGTGCCAGCAGGGCCGACAGGAGCCTCTATGGCTACACCTTC CASRADRSLYGYTF
- TRBJ1-3 TRBV10-2 - TGCGCCAGCAGTGAGACATGTTCGGTAAACACCATATATTTT CASSETCSVNTIYF
TRBD1 TRBJ1-1 TRBV5-6 few TGTGCCAGCAGCTTGACCAAACAGGGGCGACGCGCTGAAGCTTTCTTT CASSLTKQGRRAEAFF
TRBD1 TRBJ1-2 TRBV6-7 many TGTGCCAGCAGTTATGGGCGCAGGGGGGGGGGCGGCTACACCTTC CASSYGRRGGGGYTF
- TRBJ2-5 TRBV29-1 many TGCAGCGTTGATAGGCAAGAGACCCAGTACTTC CSVDRQETQYF
- TRBJ1-2 TRBV6-5 few TGCGCCAGCAGTTACTATGATGGACAAAGCTGTGGCTACACCTTC CASSYYDGQSCGYTF
- TRBJ1-4 TRBV11-2 many TGTGCCAGCAGCTTACTAGGCCAGGGGAGTGAAAAACTGTTTTTT CASSLLGQGSEKLFF
- TRBJ1-1 TRBV14 many TGTGCCAGCAGCCCAGAGTCCGGACAGCCTGAAGCTTTCTTT CASSPESGQPEAFF
- TRBJ2-1 TRBV6-1 many TGTGCCAGCAGTGTGCAGGAACACAATGAGCAGTTCTTC CASSVQEHNEQFF
TRBD2 TRBJ2-1 TRBV6-1 many TGTGCCAGCAGTTATGCGCGGGGGGGCCGGAATGAGCAGTTCTTC CASSYARGGRNEQFF
- TRBJ1-1 TRBV19 many TGTGCCAGTAGCTTTACACCGAACACTGAAGCTTTCTTT CASSFTPNTEAFF
TRBD2 TRBJ2-5 TRBV5-4 few TGTGCCAGCAGCTCGGGACTAGCCACGGAGACCCAGTACTTC CASSSGLATETQYF
- TRBJ2-1 TRBV6-6 many TGTGCCAGCAGTTACCTGGGGGGGCCAGGGAATGAGCAGTTCTTC CASSYLGGPGNEQFF
- TRBJ2-7 TRBV18 many TGTGCCAGCTCACCGGATGGAGGGAGCTCCTACGAGCAGTACTTC CASSPDGGSSYEQYF
- TRBJ1-1 TRBV30 many TGTGCCTGGATGGATATGAACACTGAAGCTTTCTTT CAWMDMNTEAFF
- TRBJ2-2 TRBV19 many TGTGCCAGTAGTATTGGTGGGTACACCGGGGAGCTGTTTTTT CASSIGGYTGELFF
- TRBJ2-3 TRBV29-1 many TGCAGCGGTGGGATAGCGGAAGATACGCAGTATTTT CSGGIAEDTQYF